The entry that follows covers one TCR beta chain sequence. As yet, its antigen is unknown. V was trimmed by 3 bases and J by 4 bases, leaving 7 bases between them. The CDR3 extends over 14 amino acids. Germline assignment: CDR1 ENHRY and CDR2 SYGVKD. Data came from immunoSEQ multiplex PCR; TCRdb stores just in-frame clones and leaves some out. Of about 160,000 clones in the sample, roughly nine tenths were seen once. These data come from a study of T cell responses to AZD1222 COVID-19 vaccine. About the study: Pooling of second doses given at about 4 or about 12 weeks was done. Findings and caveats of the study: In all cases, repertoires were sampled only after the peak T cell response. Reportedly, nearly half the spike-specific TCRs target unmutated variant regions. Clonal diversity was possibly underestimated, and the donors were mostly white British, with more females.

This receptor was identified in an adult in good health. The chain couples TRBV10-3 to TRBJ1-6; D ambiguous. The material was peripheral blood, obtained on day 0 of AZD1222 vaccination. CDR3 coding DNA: TGTGCCATCAGTGATTTGGGGTATAATTCACCCCTCCACTTT. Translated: CAISDLGYNSPLHF.